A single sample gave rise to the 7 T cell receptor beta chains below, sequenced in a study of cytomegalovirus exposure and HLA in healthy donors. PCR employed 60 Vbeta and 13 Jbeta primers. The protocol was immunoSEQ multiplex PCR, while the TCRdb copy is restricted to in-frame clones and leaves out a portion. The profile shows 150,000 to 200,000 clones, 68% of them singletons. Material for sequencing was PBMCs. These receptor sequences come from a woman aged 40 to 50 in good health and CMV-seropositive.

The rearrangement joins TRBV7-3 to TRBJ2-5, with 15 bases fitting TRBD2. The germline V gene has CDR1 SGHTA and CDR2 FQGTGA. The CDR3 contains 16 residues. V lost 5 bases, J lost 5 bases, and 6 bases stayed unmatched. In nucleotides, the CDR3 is TGTGCCAGCAGCGCTCTCGGGACTAGCGGGGGGGAGACCCAGTACTTC. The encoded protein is CASSALGTSGGETQYF.

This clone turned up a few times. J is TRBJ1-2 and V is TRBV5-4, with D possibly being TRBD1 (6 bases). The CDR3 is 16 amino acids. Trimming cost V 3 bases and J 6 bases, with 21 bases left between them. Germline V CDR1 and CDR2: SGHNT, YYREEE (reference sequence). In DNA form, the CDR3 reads TGTGCCAGCAGCTCGGGTGGGGGACACCAAACGGATGGCTACACCTTC. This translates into CASSSGGGHQTDGYTF.

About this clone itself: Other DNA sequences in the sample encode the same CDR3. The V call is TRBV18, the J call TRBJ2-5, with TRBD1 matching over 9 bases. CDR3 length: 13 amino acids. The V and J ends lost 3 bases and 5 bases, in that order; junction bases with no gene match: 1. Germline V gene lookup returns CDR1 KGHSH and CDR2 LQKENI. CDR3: CASSPGQGETQYF. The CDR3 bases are TGTGCCAGCTCACCCGGACAGGGGGAGACCCAGTACTTC.

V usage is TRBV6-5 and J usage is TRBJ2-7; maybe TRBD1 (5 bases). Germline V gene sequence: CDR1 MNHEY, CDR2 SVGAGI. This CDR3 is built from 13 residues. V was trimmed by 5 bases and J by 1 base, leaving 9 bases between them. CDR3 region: CASSQQVSYEQYF. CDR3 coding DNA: TGTGCCAGCAGTCAACAGGTGTCCTACGAGCAGTACTTC.

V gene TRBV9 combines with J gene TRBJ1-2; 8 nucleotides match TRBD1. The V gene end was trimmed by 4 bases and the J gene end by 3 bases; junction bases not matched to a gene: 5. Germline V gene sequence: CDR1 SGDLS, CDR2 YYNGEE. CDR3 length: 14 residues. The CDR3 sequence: CASSRSTGDYGYTF. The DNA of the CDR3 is TGTGCCAGCAGCCGGTCGACAGGGGACTATGGCTACACCTTC.

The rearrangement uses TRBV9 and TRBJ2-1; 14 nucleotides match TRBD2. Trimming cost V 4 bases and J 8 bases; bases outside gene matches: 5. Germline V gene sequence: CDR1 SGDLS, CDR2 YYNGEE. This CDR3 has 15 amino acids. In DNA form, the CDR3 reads TGTGCCAGCAGCTTGACTAGCGGGGGGGCCTATGAGCAGTTCTTC. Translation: CASSLTSGGAYEQFF.

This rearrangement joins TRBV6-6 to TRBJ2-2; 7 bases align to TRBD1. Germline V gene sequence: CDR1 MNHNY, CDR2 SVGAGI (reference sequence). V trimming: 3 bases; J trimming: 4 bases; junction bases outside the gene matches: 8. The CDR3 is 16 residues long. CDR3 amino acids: CASSYTEGAITGELFF. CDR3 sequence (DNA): TGTGCCAGCAGTTATACTGAGGGGGCGATCACCGGGGAGCTGTTTTTT.